Listed here are 17 T cell receptor beta chains from one sample, sequenced in a study of Graves' ophthalmopathy and Graves' hyperthyroidism. Researchers took RNA transcripts and amplified TCR beta CDR3 regions from them. In the first round, RT-PCR was carried out with HTBI primers, and a multiplex PCR formed the second round. TCRdb itself ran the multiplex PCR reads through MiXCR, one entry per CDR3 protein. The sample lists 620,000 or so distinct CDR3 sequences; about a fifth were seen once. The sample consisted of peripheral blood. The source is a woman under 30 with stable Graves' hyperthyroidism. Some clones in this sample may be carry-over from other donors' samples.

This clonotype was detected ten times or more. This chain joins TRBV6-1 and TRBJ1-2; TRBD1 is a possible D gene (6 bases). The CDR3 consists of 15 residues. V was trimmed by 3 bases and J by 0 bases, leaving 11 bases between them. Looked up from germline, CDR1 is MNHNS and CDR2 is SASEGT. This CDR3 reads CASSDWTAANYGYTF. CDR3 in DNA: TGTGCCAGCAGTGATTGGACAGCAGCTAACTATGGCTACACCTTC.

This clonotype was seen repeatedly, ten times or more. The chain is built from TRBV10-3 and TRBJ2-2, with a possible D match to TRBD2 (6 bases). The V gene lost 6 bases and the J gene lost 1 base, with 9 bases spanning the gap. The CDR3 covers 14 residues. Germline loops: CDR1 ENHRY, CDR2 SYGVKD. This chain's CDR3 is CAIRGGENTGELFF. The DNA of the CDR3 is TGTGCCATCAGGGGCGGGGAGAACACCGGGGAGCTGTTTTTT.

This clonotype was detected ten times or more. The chain carries TRBV20-1 and TRBJ2-5; perhaps TRBD2 as D (7 bases). V lost 6 bases to trimming and J lost 3 bases, with 11 bases between them. The CDR3 is 12 amino acids. Germline CDR1 reads DFQATT; CDR2 reads SNEGSKA (reference sequence). CDR3 loop: CSAGGQKETQYF. Here the CDR3 DNA reads TGCAGTGCCGGGGGGCAAAAAGAGACCCAGTACTTC.

Many counts were recorded for this clonotype. The chain links TRBV29-1 to TRBJ1-1, with D possibly being TRBD1 (6 bases). V was trimmed by 6 bases and J by 5 bases, leaving 19 bases between them. Germline V gene data show CDR1 as SQVTM and CDR2 as ANQGSEA. CDR3 length equals 14 residues. The CDR3 spells CSVHRGGTETEAFF. The CDR3 nucleotides are TGCAGCGTCCATAGGGGGGGGACTGAGACTGAAGCTTTCTTT.

Many counts were recorded for this clonotype. The chain recombines TRBV2 with TRBJ1-1, with 8 bases matching TRBD1. The CDR3 extends over 13 amino acids. V was pared by 11 bases and J by 1 base, with 6 bases of the junction left unmatched. CDR1 is SNHLY, CDR2 FYNNEI, per germline. CDR3 region: CAASGQANTEAFF. The DNA of the CDR3 is TGTGCCGCGTCGGGACAGGCGAACACTGAAGCTTTCTTT.

The sample holds many counts of this clonotype. The CDR3 loop is CASSSSGGLTEAFF. Here the CDR3 DNA reads TGTGCCAGCAGTTCATCAGGGGGCCTCACTGAAGCTTTCTTT. The chain is built from TRBV28 and TRBJ1-1; 8 bases line up with TRBD1. The germline V gene has CDR1 MDHEN and CDR2 SYDVKM. The CDR3 runs to 14 residues. J gave up 4 bases and V 4 bases, and 5 bases lay outside the gene matches.

This chain joins TRBV14 and TRBJ1-1; tentative D call: TRBD1 (5 bases). V was trimmed by 0 bases and J by 4 bases, leaving 12 bases between them. The germline CDR1 and CDR2 sequences are SGHDN and FVKESK. The CDR3 totals 15 residues. The CDR3 sequence: CASSQDLGRATEAFF. CDR3 in DNA: TGTGCCAGCAGCCAAGATCTGGGCAGGGCCACTGAAGCTTTCTTT.

There are a few counts of this clonotype. The V gene is TRBV6-2 or TRBV6-3, the J gene TRBJ2-2; D might be TRBD2 (5 bases). Germline V gene data show CDR1 as MNHEY and CDR2 as SVGEGT. V lost 0 bases, J lost 1 base, and 18 bases lay in between. This CDR3 is built from 19 residues. Here the CDR3 DNA reads TGTGCCAGCAGTTACTCTTCCGGGATCTCCTGGGAGAACACCGGGGAGCTGTTTTTT. Its translation is CASSYSSGISWENTGELFF.

This clonotype has just a few counts. A much larger clone sits a single nucleotide away, making a read error possible. The V and J genes are TRBV7-9 and TRBJ1-1; weak D call: TRBD1 (6 bases). Germline loops: CDR1 SEHNR, CDR2 FQNEAQ (reference sequence). The CDR3 totals 14 residues. This chain's CDR3 is CASRNTGTTGEACF. CDR3 sequence (DNA): TGTGCCAGCAGAAATACAGGGACAACCGGTGAAGCTTGCTTT. Full variable domain (rest looked up from reference TRBV7-9 and TRBJ1-1): DTGVSQNPRHKITKRGQNVTFRCDPISEHNRLYWYRQTLGQGPEFLTYFQNEAQLEKSRLLSDRFSAERPKGSFSTLEIQRTEQGDSAMYLCASRNTGTTGEACFGQGTRLTVV.

This clonotype came up many times. The V call is TRBV12-3 or TRBV12-4, the J call TRBJ1-2; tentatively, D is TRBD1 (6 bases). Trimming took 6 bases from V and 0 from J, leaving 11 bases between them. The CDR3 runs to 14 residues. The DNA for the CDR3 is TGTGCCAGCAGCCGACAGGCCGCTAACTATGGCTACACCTTC. Protein sequence: CASSRQAANYGYTF.

This clonotype has at least ten counts. The chain has TRBV15 and TRBJ2-7, with D maybe TRBD1 (5 bases). The CDR3 is made up of 14 amino acids. V dropped 0 bases and J dropped 6 bases, with 12 bases sitting between them. Germline values: CDR1 LNHNV, CDR2 YYDKDF (reference sequence). CDR3 region: CATSREKGWSEQYF. CDR3 coding DNA: TGTGCCACCAGCAGAGAAAAGGGGTGGTCCGAGCAGTACTTC.

The chain combines TRBV30 with TRBJ2-2; 7 bases agree with TRBD2. This CDR3 has 14 amino acids. With 0 bases clipped from V and 4 bases from J, the junction kept 2 bases outside the gene matches. The germline CDR1 and CDR2 sequences are GTSNPN and SVGIG (reference sequence). The CDR3 nucleotides are TGTGCCTGGAGTGTAGCGGGGCCCACCGGGGAGCTGTTTTTT. Protein sequence: CAWSVAGPTGELFF.

The V call is TRBV20-1, the J call TRBJ2-3; no clear D gene. Germline V gene lookup returns CDR1 DFQATT and CDR2 SNEGSKA (reference sequence). The V gene lost 4 bases and the J gene lost 6 bases, with 17 bases spanning the gap. This CDR3 comprises 14 residues. The CDR3 DNA sequence: TGCAGTGCTATCCACGGCCGGGCAGCGGATACGCAGTATTTT. It is translated as CSAIHGRAADTQYF.

In its sample, this clonotype was seen many times. V is TRBV12-3 or TRBV12-4 and J is TRBJ1-2; weak D call: TRBD1 (5 bases). This CDR3 spans 13 amino acids. V lost 3 bases and J 6 bases, leaving 11 bases between the germline ends. The CDR3 DNA reads TGTGCCAGCAGTTTTCCGGGACGGGATGGCTACACCTTC. It yields the protein CASSFPGRDGYTF.

This clonotype was recorded at least ten times. The chain carries TRBV2 and TRBJ1-2; 10 bases are a match to TRBD1. Germline loops: CDR1 SNHLY, CDR2 FYNNEI. This CDR3 has 13 amino acids. V shed 6 bases, J shed 5 bases, and the junction held 3 bases outside the gene matches. Here the CDR3 DNA reads TGTGCCAGCAGAGACAGGGGGCCTTATGGCTACACCTTC. This encodes CASRDRGPYGYTF.

This clonotype was found many times. The chain joins TRBV10-3 to TRBJ1-2; D is ambiguous. CDR1 is ENHRY and CDR2 is SYGVKD in the germline V gene. Trimming left V 4 bases short and J 1 base short, with 10 bases between. The CDR3 is 14 residues long. CDR3 nucleotides: TGTGCCATCAGTGGATTGAGCAGTAACTATGGCTACACCTTC. This codes for CAISGLSSNYGYTF.

The chain links TRBV12-3 or TRBV12-4 to TRBJ2-2; 7 bases fit TRBD1. V lost 6 bases and J lost 8; bases outside the gene matches: 12. The CDR3 is made up of 15 amino acids. The CDR3: CASSRTGRSRGELFF. In nucleotides, the CDR3 is TGTGCCAGCAGCCGGACAGGTCGATCTAGGGGGGAGCTGTTTTTT.